The T cell receptor beta chain under discussion was sequenced for a study of Graves' ophthalmopathy and Graves' hyperthyroidism. Background on the study: Researchers obtained peripheral blood at initial diagnosis, before any treatment had begun.

Ophthalmopathy was moderately-to-severely active, CAS at least 3, NOSPECS at least 4, lasting under 3 months. Around 10 ml of fresh blood yielded the PBMCs by density gradient. Study-wide points: In separating ophthalmopathy from stable hyperthyroidism, a 13-signature model achieved about 91% sensitivity and around 81% specificity.

RNA served as the template for amplifying TCR beta CDR3 regions. HTBI-primed first-round RT-PCR preceded second-round multiplex PCR. TCRdb redid the calling of the multiplex PCR reads with MiXCR, one entry per CDR3 protein. The data contain over 150,000 distinct CDR3 sequences, about 40% of them singletons. This clonotype showed up many times. Its antigen is not known. The sequence derives from a woman between 40 and 50 years old with Graves' ophthalmopathy. Sequencing was performed on peripheral blood.

The CDR3 protein is CASSLGSAWDTEAFF. CDR3 nucleotide sequence: TGTGCCAGCAGCTTAGGGTCGGCCTGGGACACTGAAGCTTTCTTT. The rearrangement uses TRBV11-2 and TRBJ1-1; D remains unclear. Deletions cut 1 base from V and 3 bases from J, with 12 bases between. This CDR3 spans 15 amino acids. Germline V gives CDR1 SGHAT, CDR2 FQNNGV.